This T cell receptor (beta chain) appears in the sequencing data of a study of blood T cell repertoires in COVID-19. Study details: Samples taken during acute and convalescent COVID-19 were collected in the United States, Italy and Spain. PBMCs, B-cell-depleted T cells, or T cells provided the cDNA or gDNA that made up the material.

Original analysis: For nucleated cells, counts were estimated from reference gene primer amplification. TCRdb's table, derived via immunoSEQ multiplex PCR, lists solely in-frame clones and lacks some. V, J and clone size reflect that table, while D and trimming were determined from the DNA. This table has about 230,000 clones, roughly 85% appearing once. The sample was peripheral blood. The sequence was collected from a man aged 40-55 years with acute or convalescent COVID-19.

CDR3 DNA sequence: TGTGCCAGCTCACCTCCGACAGGATTAGGAAACACCATATATTTT. This sequence encodes CASSPPTGLGNTIYF. The rearrangement joins TRBV18 to TRBJ1-3; D perhaps matches TRBD1 (6 bases). The length of the CDR3 is 15 residues. Trimming took off 3 bases at V and 4 bases at J, with 13 bases between the two ends. Germline V gene sequence: CDR1 KGHSH, CDR2 LQKENI.